The clone carrying this T cell receptor (beta chain) came up once. Its antigen remains unknown. The data were taken from a study of CD8+CD57+ T cells in acquired aplastic anemia. Background on the study: 3.2 ug was the average amount of DNA from sorted CD4+ and CD8+ cells.

Germline-derived CDR1 and CDR2 are SQVTM and ANQGSEA. The CDR3 spans 14 residues. Profiling of TCR beta VDJ combinations and CDR3 sequences used genomic DNA as template. MiXCR was run by TCRdb on the reads, yielding one entry per CDR3 protein. The sample includes around 64,000 distinct CDR3 sequences, over 45% seen only once; the top ten take around 2.3%. Study-level findings and limits: Researchers report that some 31 CD8+ CDR3 sequences appeared in both patients and controls. Between patients and controls, CD8+ Simpson's diversity did not vary significantly.

The genes are TRBV29-1 and TRBJ2-5; 10 nucleotides match TRBD1. Sequencing was done on a sample of sorted CD4+, CD8+, or CD8+CD57+ T cells (not recorded which) from PBMCs. The sequence derives from a human donor in good health, serving as a control. The DNA of the CDR3 is TGCAGTGCTGAAGGTGGGACAGGGGAGGAGACCCAGTACTTC. It translates to CSAEGGTGEETQYF.